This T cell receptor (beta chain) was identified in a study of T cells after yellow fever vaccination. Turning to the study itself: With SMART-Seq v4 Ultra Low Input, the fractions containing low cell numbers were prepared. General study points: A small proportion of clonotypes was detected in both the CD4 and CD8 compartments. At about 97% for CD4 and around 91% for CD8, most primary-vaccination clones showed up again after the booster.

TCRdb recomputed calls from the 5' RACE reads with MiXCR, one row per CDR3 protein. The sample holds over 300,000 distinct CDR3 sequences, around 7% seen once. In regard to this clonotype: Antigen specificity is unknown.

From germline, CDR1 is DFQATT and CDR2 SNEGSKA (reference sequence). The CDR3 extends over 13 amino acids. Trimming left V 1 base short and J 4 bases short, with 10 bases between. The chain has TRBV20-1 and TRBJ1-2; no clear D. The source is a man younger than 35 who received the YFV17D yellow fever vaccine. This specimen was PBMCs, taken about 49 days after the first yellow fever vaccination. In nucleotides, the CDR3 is TGCAGTGCTAGAGGAGACCCAGGCTATGGCTACACCTTC. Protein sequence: CSARGDPGYGYTF.